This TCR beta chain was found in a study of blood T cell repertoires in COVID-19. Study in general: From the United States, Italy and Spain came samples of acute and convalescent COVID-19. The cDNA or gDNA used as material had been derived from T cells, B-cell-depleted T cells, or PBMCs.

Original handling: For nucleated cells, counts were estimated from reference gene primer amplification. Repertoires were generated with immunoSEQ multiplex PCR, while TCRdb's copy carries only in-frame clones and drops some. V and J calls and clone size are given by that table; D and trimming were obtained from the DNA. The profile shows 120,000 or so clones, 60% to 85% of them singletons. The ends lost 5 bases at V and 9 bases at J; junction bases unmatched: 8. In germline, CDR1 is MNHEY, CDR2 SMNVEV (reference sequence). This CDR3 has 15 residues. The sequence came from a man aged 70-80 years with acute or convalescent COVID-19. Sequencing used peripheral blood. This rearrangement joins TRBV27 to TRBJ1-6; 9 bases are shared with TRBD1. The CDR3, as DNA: TGTGCCAGCAGTCGACAGGGGGTGGTCATTTCACCCCTCCACTTT. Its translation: CASSRQGVVISPLHF.